One and the same sample provided the 11 T cell receptor beta chains below, sequenced in a study of cytomegalovirus exposure and HLA in healthy donors. It was with 60 Vbeta and 13 Jbeta primers that the PCR ran. Data came from immunoSEQ multiplex PCR; TCRdb stores just in-frame clones and leaves some out. Among around 92,000 clones listed, over 75% were seen once. Source material: PBMCs. The receptors were sampled from a female donor in good health and CMV-seropositive.

This clone was observed once. The gene calls are TRBV7-3 and TRBJ1-2, with TRBD1 matching over 10 bases. CDR1 SGHTA and CDR2 FQGTGA come from the germline V gene. V lost 7 bases and J lost 3; bases outside the gene matches: 5. CDR3 length equals 14 residues. CDR3: CASNTGQGYYGYTF. As DNA, the CDR3 is TGTGCCAGCAACACGGGACAGGGGTACTATGGCTACACCTTC.

J is TRBJ1-3 and V is TRBV19; D is perhaps TRBD1 (5 bases). Germline CDR1 LNHDA, CDR2 SQIVND (reference sequence). The CDR3 is 16 residues long. Trimming left V 4 bases short and J 2 bases short, with 15 bases between. The CDR3 bases are TGTGCCAGTAGTACACCCAGGGATCTCCCTGGAAACACCATATATTTT. Translating it yields CASSTPRDLPGNTIYF.

The gene calls are TRBV11-2 and TRBJ1-1; TRBD1 matches 8 bases. The CDR3 runs to 14 residues. Trimming cost V 1 base and J 4 bases; bases outside gene matches: 2. Germline loops: CDR1 SGHAT, CDR2 FQNNGV. CDR3 loop: CASSLGQGATEAFF. CDR3 coding DNA: TGTGCCAGCAGCTTAGGGCAGGGGGCCACTGAAGCTTTCTTT.

V is TRBV28 and J is TRBJ2-7; tentative D call: TRBD2 (7 bases). CDR1 and CDR2 from the germline V gene are MDHEN and SYDVKM. CDR3 length equals 14 residues. V was cut by 5 bases and J by 3 bases, with 14 bases left in between. The CDR3 sequence: CASSPAGALYEQYF. The CDR3 bases are TGTGCCAGCAGTCCCGCGGGGGCTCTCTACGAGCAGTACTTC.

As for this clone: The junction departs from the called germline gene at one end, perhaps through a read error. V is TRBV7-8 and J is TRBJ2-7; 8 bases fit TRBD1. In germline, CDR1 is SGHVS, CDR2 FQNEAQ. The CDR3 sequence is 14 residues long. CDR3 amino acids: CASSSFTDRDEQYF. In nucleotides, the CDR3 is TGTGCTAGCAGCTCCTTTACGGACAGGGACGAGCAGTACTTC.

With respect to this clone: The junction does not match germline at one end; this may be a read error. The V and J genes are TRBV5-6 and TRBJ2-5; the match to TRBD2 covers 9 bases. The CDR3 spans 13 residues. Germline V gives CDR1 SGHDT, CDR2 YYEEEE. The CDR3 region is CASSYSSSGVVNF. In DNA, the CDR3 is TGTGCCAGCAGCTACAGCTCTAGCGGGGTCGTCAACTTC.

The chain uses TRBV6-4 and TRBJ2-1, with D possibly matching TRBD2 (6 bases). CDR1 and CDR2 (germline): MRHNA, SNTAGT. V was trimmed by 11 bases and J by 3 bases, leaving 11 bases between them. The CDR3 sequence is 12 residues long. CDR3 sequence: CARDSVYNEQFF. The CDR3 DNA reads as TGTGCCCGGGACTCCGTCTACAATGAGCAGTTCTTC.

V gene TRBV6-6 combines with J gene TRBJ2-3; D not certain. Per the germline V gene, CDR1 is MNHNY and CDR2 is SVGAGI (reference sequence). The CDR3 spans 11 residues. V was shortened by 6 bases and J by 2 bases, with 3 bases between the two germline ends. The DNA for the CDR3 is TGTGCCAGCAGACTCACAGATACGCAGTATTTT. This encodes CASRLTDTQYF.

V and J are TRBV7-9 and TRBJ2-7; TRBD1 aligns across 10 bases. This CDR3 has 14 amino acids. Per the germline V gene, CDR1 is SEHNR and CDR2 is FQNEAQ (reference sequence). The ends lost 5 bases at V and 4 bases at J; junction bases unmatched: 5. The DNA for the CDR3 is TGTGCCAGCAGCGGGACAGGGGTTAGGTACGAGCAGTACTTC. It specifies CASSGTGVRYEQYF.

The V gene is TRBV4-1, the J gene TRBJ2-1, with 7 bases matching TRBD1. There are 13 residues in the CDR3. The junction had 5 bases not matched to a gene; V was cut back by 8 bases and J by 4 bases. The germline CDR1 and CDR2 sequences are MGHRA and YSYEKL. The CDR3, as DNA: TGCGCCAGCCAGCCACAGGGGTACAATGAGCAGTTCTTC. This codes for CASQPQGYNEQFF.

This chain joins TRBV19 and TRBJ1-1; 12 bases fit TRBD1. The junction had 8 bases not matched to a gene; V was cut back by 5 bases and J by 4 bases. The CDR3 is 16 amino acids. Per germline, CDR1 LNHDA and CDR2 SQIVND (reference sequence). The CDR3 sequence is CASSFRGQGARTEAFF. The CDR3 DNA reads as TGTGCCAGTAGTTTCCGGGGACAGGGGGCTCGCACTGAAGCTTTCTTT. The entire variable domain, with the rest obtained from reference TRBV19 and TRBJ1-1, is as follows: DGGITQSPKYLFRKEGQNVTLSCEQNLNHDAMYWYRQDPGQGLRLIYYSQIVNDFQKGDIAEGYSVSREKKESFPLTVTSAQKNPTAFYLCASSFRGQGARTEAFFGQGTRLTVV.